A selection of T cell receptor beta chains follows, all from one sample in a study of blood T cell repertoires in COVID-19. TCRdb's copy holds only in-frame clones and misses some; the assay was immunoSEQ multiplex PCR. The data contain around 56,000 clones, 79% of them singletons. The specimen sequenced was peripheral blood. All receptors come from a man aged 55 to 70 with acute or convalescent COVID-19. Each CDR3 is given with its conserved first and last residue. The D gene is left open where the match is weak. Clone size is stated in some rows and not others, as once, few, many or a class when expanded.

j_gene: TRBJ2-1; abundance: NA; d_gene: TRBD2; v_gene: TRBV4-2; CDR3nt: TGTGCCAGCAGCCAAGGGCCGGGGGGGGACAATGAGCAGTTCTTC; CDR3aa: CASSQGPGGDNEQFF
j_gene: TRBJ1-5; abundance: once; d_gene: NA; v_gene: TRBV12-3/TRBV12-4; CDR3nt: TGTGCCAGCGCCCTCTCGTACATCCAGCCCCAGCATTTT; CDR3aa: CASALSYIQPQHF
j_gene: TRBJ1-2; abundance: NA; d_gene: NA; v_gene: TRBV2; CDR3nt: TGTGCCAGCAGTGAAGCGCAGGCCTATGGCTACACCTTC; CDR3aa: CASSEAQAYGYTF
j_gene: TRBJ1-5; abundance: few; d_gene: TRBD1; v_gene: TRBV12-3/TRBV12-4; CDR3nt: TGTGCCAGCAGTTCGACAGGGACGCAGCCCCAGCATTTT; CDR3aa: CASSSTGTQPQHF
j_gene: TRBJ1-5; abundance: NA; d_gene: NA; v_gene: TRBV30; CDR3nt: TGTGCCTGGAGTGTTGCCGAGAATCAGCCCCAGCATTTT; CDR3aa: CAWSVAENQPQHF
j_gene: TRBJ2-3; abundance: NA; d_gene: TRBD2; v_gene: TRBV11-2; CDR3nt: TGTGCCAGCAGCTTAGGACTAGCGGGGGCCCTTAGCACAGATACGCAGTATTTT; CDR3aa: CASSLGLAGALSTDTQYF
j_gene: TRBJ1-2; abundance: NA; d_gene: NA; v_gene: TRBV18; CDR3nt: TGTGCCAGCTCACAACTTCTGACAGACTATGGCTACACCTTC; CDR3aa: CASSQLLTDYGYTF
j_gene: TRBJ2-3; abundance: NA; d_gene: TRBD1; v_gene: TRBV27; CDR3nt: TGTGCCAGCAAAATGCCGGGACAGGTGACAGATACGCAGTATTTT; CDR3aa: CASKMPGQVTDTQYF
j_gene: TRBJ2-5; abundance: NA; d_gene: TRBD2; v_gene: TRBV6-1; CDR3nt: TGTGCCAGCAGTGGGGGGACTAGCGGGGCCCAGGGGGAGACCCAGTACTTC; CDR3aa: CASSGGTSGAQGETQYF
j_gene: TRBJ1-1; abundance: NA; d_gene: NA; v_gene: TRBV19; CDR3nt: TGTGCCAGTAGTATAGGAGGGGGTATCCCTGAAGCTTTCTTT; CDR3aa: CASSIGGGIPEAFF
j_gene: TRBJ2-2; abundance: NA; d_gene: TRBD2; v_gene: TRBV7-2; CDR3nt: TGTGCCAGCAGCTTCTGGAGCGGGGGCGGGTTAAGCGGGGAGCTGTTTTTT; CDR3aa: CASSFWSGGGLSGELFF
j_gene: TRBJ1-6; abundance: NA; d_gene: TRBD1; v_gene: TRBV2; CDR3nt: TGTGCCAGCAAGAGGACAGGGGAATCACCCCTCCACTTT; CDR3aa: CASKRTGESPLHF
j_gene: TRBJ1-5; abundance: NA; d_gene: NA; v_gene: TRBV6-5; CDR3nt: TGTGCCAGCAGTTACGGGACACCTGGATCGAATCAGCCCCAGCATTTT; CDR3aa: CASSYGTPGSNQPQHF
j_gene: TRBJ1-3; abundance: NA; d_gene: NA; v_gene: TRBV7-2; CDR3nt: TGTGCCAGCAGCCCACTAGCGTACTCTGGAAACACCATATATTTT; CDR3aa: CASSPLAYSGNTIYF
j_gene: TRBJ1-6; abundance: once; d_gene: TRBD1; v_gene: TRBV27; CDR3nt: TGTGCCAGCAGTCCTGACAGGGTTAGCTCACCCCTCCACTTT; CDR3aa: CASSPDRVSSPLHF
j_gene: TRBJ2-5; abundance: NA; d_gene: NA; v_gene: TRBV12-3/TRBV12-4; CDR3nt: TGTGCCAGTTCCACCGGGATTTGGGAGACCCAGTACTTC; CDR3aa: CASSTGIWETQYF
j_gene: TRBJ2-2; abundance: NA; d_gene: NA; v_gene: TRBV9; CDR3nt: TGTGCCAGCAGCGTAGAAGGGGCCGGGGAGCTGTTTTTT; CDR3aa: CASSVEGAGELFF
j_gene: TRBJ2-3; abundance: NA; d_gene: TRBD2; v_gene: TRBV7-3; CDR3nt: TGTGCCAGCAGGTTGACTAGCGGGGTCACAGATACGCAGTATTTT; CDR3aa: CASRLTSGVTDTQYF
j_gene: TRBJ2-3; abundance: NA; d_gene: TRBD2; v_gene: TRBV4-2; CDR3nt: TGTGCCAGCAGCCAAAACCTAGCGGGGGAGGGCACAGATACGCAGTATTTT; CDR3aa: CASSQNLAGEGTDTQYF
j_gene: TRBJ2-1; abundance: NA; d_gene: TRBD1; v_gene: TRBV24-1; CDR3nt: TGTGCCACCAGTGACCAAGGGACAGGGGTCCACTATGAGCAGTTCTTC; CDR3aa: CATSDQGTGVHYEQFF
j_gene: TRBJ2-1; abundance: NA; d_gene: TRBD2; v_gene: TRBV6-5; CDR3nt: TGTGCCAGCCTCCAGAGGGAGGGTTCGGAGCAGTTCTTC; CDR3aa: CASLQREGSEQFF
j_gene: TRBJ2-2; abundance: NA; d_gene: NA; v_gene: TRBV18; CDR3nt: TGTGCCAGCTCACCAGCGGTTGTCGGGGAGCTGTTTTTT; CDR3aa: CASSPAVVGELFF
j_gene: TRBJ2-3; abundance: NA; d_gene: NA; v_gene: TRBV27; CDR3nt: TGTGCCAGCAGACTCCCGTCAGGAGGAGGGACAGATACGCAGTATTTT; CDR3aa: CASRLPSGGGTDTQYF
j_gene: TRBJ2-2; abundance: NA; d_gene: NA; v_gene: TRBV19; CDR3nt: TGTGCCAGTAGTATGCCTAGCGGGGAGCTGTTTTTT; CDR3aa: CASSMPSGELFF
j_gene: TRBJ2-2; abundance: NA; d_gene: TRBD2; v_gene: TRBV11-2; CDR3nt: TGTGCCAGCAGCTTAGTGACTAGCGGGGTCGGGGAGCTGTTTTTT; CDR3aa: CASSLVTSGVGELFF
j_gene: TRBJ2-1; abundance: few; d_gene: TRBD1; v_gene: TRBV9; CDR3nt: TGTGCCAGCACCATCGGACAGGGGAGCTCCTACAATGAGCAGTTCTTC; CDR3aa: CASTIGQGSSYNEQFF
j_gene: TRBJ1-3; abundance: NA; d_gene: TRBD1; v_gene: TRBV7-2; CDR3nt: TGTGCCAGCACCCGGACAGGGGAAAATGGAAACACCATATATTTT; CDR3aa: CASTRTGENGNTIYF
j_gene: TRBJ2-7; abundance: NA; d_gene: NA; v_gene: TRBV21-1; CDR3nt: TGTGCCAGCAGCAAACCGTCCTGCGGGGGTGATTCCTACGAGCAGTACTTC; CDR3aa: CASSKPSCGGDSYEQYF
j_gene: TRBJ1-1; abundance: once; d_gene: TRBD1; v_gene: TRBV18; CDR3nt: TGTGCCAGCTCACCGACAGGGTCCACTGAAGCTTTCTTT; CDR3aa: CASSPTGSTEAFF
j_gene: TRBJ1-4; abundance: few; d_gene: NA; v_gene: TRBV9; CDR3nt: TGTGCCAGCAGCGTAGGTCAGGGGCGGGAAAAACTGTTTTTT; CDR3aa: CASSVGQGREKLFF
j_gene: TRBJ2-7; abundance: NA; d_gene: TRBD1; v_gene: TRBV7-2; CDR3nt: TGTGCCAGCAGCCGTGGGACAGCCTCCTACGAGCAGTACTTC; CDR3aa: CASSRGTASYEQYF
j_gene: TRBJ1-5; abundance: NA; d_gene: NA; v_gene: TRBV4-2; CDR3nt: TGTGCCAGCAGCCAAGACCCCGTGGGCTTCGTTAGGCAGCCCCAGCATTTT; CDR3aa: CASSQDPVGFVRQPQHF
j_gene: TRBJ1-3; abundance: NA; d_gene: TRBD1; v_gene: TRBV11-1; CDR3nt: TGTGCCAGCAGCCCTGGGACAGGGCCAGGAAACACCATATATTTT; CDR3aa: CASSPGTGPGNTIYF
j_gene: TRBJ2-7; abundance: NA; d_gene: TRBD2; v_gene: TRBV4-1; CDR3nt: TGCGCCAGCAGCCCCGTGGGGGGGGGTCGGGCCTACGAGCAGTACTTC; CDR3aa: CASSPVGGGRAYEQYF
j_gene: TRBJ2-5; abundance: NA; d_gene: TRBD2; v_gene: TRBV5-1; CDR3nt: TGCGCCAGCAGCTTGGTTCCGGGGGGAGAGACCCAGTACTTC; CDR3aa: CASSLVPGGETQYF
j_gene: TRBJ1-2; abundance: few; d_gene: TRBD1; v_gene: TRBV4-1; CDR3nt: TGCGCCAGCAGCCCTACCGGGACAGGGTCCGGCGGCTACACCTTC; CDR3aa: CASSPTGTGSGGYTF
j_gene: TRBJ1-6; abundance: NA; d_gene: NA; v_gene: TRBV9; CDR3nt: TGTGCCAGCAGCGGGATGGGAGAGTCACCCCTCCACTTT; CDR3aa: CASSGMGESPLHF
j_gene: TRBJ1-2; abundance: NA; d_gene: NA; v_gene: TRBV27; CDR3nt: TGTGCCAGCAGTCCCCTGGGCCAGGGTCAAGGCTACACCTTC; CDR3aa: CASSPLGQGQGYTF
j_gene: TRBJ1-2; abundance: NA; d_gene: NA; v_gene: TRBV25-1; CDR3nt: TGTGCCAGCAGGCAGGACTATGGCTACACCTTC; CDR3aa: CASRQDYGYTF
j_gene: TRBJ2-3; abundance: NA; d_gene: TRBD2; v_gene: TRBV5-1; CDR3nt: TGCGCCAGCAGCTCCCGCGGGGGGGCTGCGGATACGCAGTATTTT; CDR3aa: CASSSRGGAADTQYF